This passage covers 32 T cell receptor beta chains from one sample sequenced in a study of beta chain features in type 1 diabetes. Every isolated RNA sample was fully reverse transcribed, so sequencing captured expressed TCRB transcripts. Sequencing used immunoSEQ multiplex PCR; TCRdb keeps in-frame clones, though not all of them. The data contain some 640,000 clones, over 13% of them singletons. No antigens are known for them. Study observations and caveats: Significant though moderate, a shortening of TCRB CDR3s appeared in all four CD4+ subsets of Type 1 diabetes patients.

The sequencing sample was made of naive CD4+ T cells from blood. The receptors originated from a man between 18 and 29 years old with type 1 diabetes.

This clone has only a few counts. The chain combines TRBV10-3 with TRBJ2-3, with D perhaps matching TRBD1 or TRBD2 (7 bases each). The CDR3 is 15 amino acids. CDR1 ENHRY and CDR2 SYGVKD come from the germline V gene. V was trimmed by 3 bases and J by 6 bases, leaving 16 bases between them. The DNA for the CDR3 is TGTGCCATCAGTGAAGCGGGACAGCTTGGGGATACGCAGTATTTT. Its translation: CAISEAGQLGDTQYF.

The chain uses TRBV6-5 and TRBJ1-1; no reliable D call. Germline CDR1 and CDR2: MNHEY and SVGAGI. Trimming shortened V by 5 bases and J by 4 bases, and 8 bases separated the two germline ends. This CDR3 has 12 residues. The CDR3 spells CASSSLGTEAFF. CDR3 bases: TGTGCCAGCAGTAGTTTGGGCACTGAAGCTTTCTTT.

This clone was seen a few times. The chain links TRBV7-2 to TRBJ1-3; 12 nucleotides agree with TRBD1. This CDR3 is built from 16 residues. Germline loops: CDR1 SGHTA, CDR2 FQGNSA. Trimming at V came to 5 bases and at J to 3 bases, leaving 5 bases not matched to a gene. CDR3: CASSPGQGAHGNTIYF. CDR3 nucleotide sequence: TGTGCCAGCAGCCCGGGACAGGGGGCGCATGGAAACACCATATATTTT.

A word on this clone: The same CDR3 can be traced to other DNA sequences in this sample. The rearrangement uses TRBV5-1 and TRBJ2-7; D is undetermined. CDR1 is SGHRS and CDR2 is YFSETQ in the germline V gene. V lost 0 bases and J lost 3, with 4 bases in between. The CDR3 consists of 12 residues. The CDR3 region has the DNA TGCGCCAGCAGCTTGGGCGGCTACGAGCAGTACTTC. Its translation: CASSLGGYEQYF.

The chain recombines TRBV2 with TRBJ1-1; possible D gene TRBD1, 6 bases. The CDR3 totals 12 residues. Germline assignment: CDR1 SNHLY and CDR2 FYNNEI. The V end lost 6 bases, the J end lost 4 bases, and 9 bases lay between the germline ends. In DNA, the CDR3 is TGTGCCAGCAGACAGGGTTCCACTGAAGCTTTCTTT. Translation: CASRQGSTEAFF.

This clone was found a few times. The CDR3 DNA reads TGTGCCAGCAGCTTTAGCCAGGGGAGGCACGAGCAGTACTTC. This translates into CASSFSQGRHEQYF. J is TRBJ2-7 and V is TRBV5-4, with D tentatively TRBD1 or TRBD2 (6 bases each). There are 14 residues in the CDR3. V lost 2 bases, J lost 5 bases, and 14 bases lay in between. The V gene's germline CDR1 is SGHNT and CDR2 YYREEE (reference sequence).

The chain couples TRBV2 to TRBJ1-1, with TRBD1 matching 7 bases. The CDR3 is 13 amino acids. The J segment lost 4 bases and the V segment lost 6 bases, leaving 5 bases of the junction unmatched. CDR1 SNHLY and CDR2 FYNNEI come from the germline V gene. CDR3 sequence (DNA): TGTGCCAGCAGCTCGGACAGGTCCACTGAAGCTTTCTTT. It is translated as CASSSDRSTEAFF.

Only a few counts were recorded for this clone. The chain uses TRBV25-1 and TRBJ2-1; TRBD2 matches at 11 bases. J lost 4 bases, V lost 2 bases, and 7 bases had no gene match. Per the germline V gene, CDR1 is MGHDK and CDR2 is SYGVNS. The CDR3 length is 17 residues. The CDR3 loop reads CASSEGSGGARYNEQFF. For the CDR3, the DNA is TGTGCCAGCAGTGAAGGTAGCGGGGGGGCCAGATACAATGAGCAGTTCTTC.

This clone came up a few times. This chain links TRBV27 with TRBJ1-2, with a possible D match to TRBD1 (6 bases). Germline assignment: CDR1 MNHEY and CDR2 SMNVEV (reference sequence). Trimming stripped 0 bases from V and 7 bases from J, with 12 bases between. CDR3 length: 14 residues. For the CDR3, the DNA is TGTGCCAGCAGTTTATCTTGGGGGGCCGGTGGCTACACCTTC. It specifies CASSLSWGAGGYTF.

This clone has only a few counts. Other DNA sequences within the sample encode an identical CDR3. CDR3 protein: CATSRDRGQETQYF. The CDR3 nucleotides read TGTGCCACCAGCAGAGACAGGGGGCAAGAGACCCAGTACTTC. The V gene is TRBV15, the J gene TRBJ2-5; 7 nucleotides align to TRBD1. This CDR3 is built from 14 residues. The germline CDR1 and CDR2 sequences are LNHNV and YYDKDF (reference sequence). V trimming: 0 bases; J trimming: 2 bases; junction bases outside the gene matches: 0.

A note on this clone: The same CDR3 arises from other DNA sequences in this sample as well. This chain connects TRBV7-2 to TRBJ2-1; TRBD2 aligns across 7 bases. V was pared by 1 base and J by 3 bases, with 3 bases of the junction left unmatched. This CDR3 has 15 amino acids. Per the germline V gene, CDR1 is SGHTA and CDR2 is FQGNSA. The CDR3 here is CASSLGLAVYNEQFF. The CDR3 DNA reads TGTGCCAGCAGCTTAGGGCTAGCGGTCTACAATGAGCAGTTCTTC.

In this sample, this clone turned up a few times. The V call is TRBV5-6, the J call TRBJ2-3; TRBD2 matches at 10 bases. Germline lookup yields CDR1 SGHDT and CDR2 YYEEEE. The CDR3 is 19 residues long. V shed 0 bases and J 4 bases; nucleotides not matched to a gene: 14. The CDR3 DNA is TGTGCCAGCAGCTTGGTGGTCGGGAGGCTAGCGGGGGCGGCAGATACGCAGTATTTT. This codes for CASSLVVGRLAGAADTQYF.

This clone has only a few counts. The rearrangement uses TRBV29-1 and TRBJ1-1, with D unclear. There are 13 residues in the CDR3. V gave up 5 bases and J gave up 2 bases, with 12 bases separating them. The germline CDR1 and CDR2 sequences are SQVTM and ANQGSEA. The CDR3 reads CSVQRPSNTEAFF. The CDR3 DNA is TGCAGCGTTCAAAGACCCTCTAACACTGAAGCTTTCTTT. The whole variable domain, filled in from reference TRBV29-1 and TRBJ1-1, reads SAVISQKPSRDICQRGTSLTIQCQVDSQVTMMFWYRQQPGQSLTLIATANQGSEATYESGFVIDKFPISRPNLTFSTLTVSNMSPEDSSIYLCSVQRPSNTEAFFGQGTRLTVV.

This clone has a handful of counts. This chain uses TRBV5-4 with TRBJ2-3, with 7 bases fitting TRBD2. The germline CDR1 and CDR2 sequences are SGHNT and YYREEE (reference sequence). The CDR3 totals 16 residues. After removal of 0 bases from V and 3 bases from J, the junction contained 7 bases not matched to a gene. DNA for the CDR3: TGTGCCAGCAGCTTGGCTCCTAGCGGAGGAACAGATACGCAGTATTTT. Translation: CASSLAPSGGTDTQYF.

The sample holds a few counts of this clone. CDR3 bases: TGTGCCAGCAGTTTACGACCTCCAGACGCAGATACGCAGTATTTT. Encoded protein: CASSLRPPDADTQYF. This sequence joins TRBV28 and TRBJ2-3, with unresolved D. The CDR3 totals 15 residues. V lost 2 bases to trimming and J lost 4 bases, with 13 bases between them. Germline V gene data show CDR1 as MDHEN and CDR2 as SYDVKM. The full variable domain, completed using reference TRBV28 and TRBJ2-3, is DVKVTQSSRYLVKRTGEKVFLECVQDMDHENMFWYRQDPGLGLRLIYFSYDVKMKEKGDIPEGYSVSREKKERFSLILESASTNQTSMYLCASSLRPPDADTQYFGPGTRLTVL.

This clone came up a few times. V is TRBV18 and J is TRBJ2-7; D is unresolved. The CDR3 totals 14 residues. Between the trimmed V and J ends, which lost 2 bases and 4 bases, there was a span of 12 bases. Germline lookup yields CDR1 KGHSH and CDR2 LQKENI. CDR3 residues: CASSPGQVGYEQYF. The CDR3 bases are TGTGCCAGCTCACCAGGGCAGGTAGGGTACGAGCAGTACTTC.

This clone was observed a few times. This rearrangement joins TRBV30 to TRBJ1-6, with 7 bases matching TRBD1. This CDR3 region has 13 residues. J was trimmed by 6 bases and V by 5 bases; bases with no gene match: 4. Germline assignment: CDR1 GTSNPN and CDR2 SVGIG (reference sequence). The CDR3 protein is CAWYQGVNSPLHF. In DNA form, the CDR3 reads TGTGCCTGGTACCAGGGGGTTAATTCACCCCTCCACTTT.

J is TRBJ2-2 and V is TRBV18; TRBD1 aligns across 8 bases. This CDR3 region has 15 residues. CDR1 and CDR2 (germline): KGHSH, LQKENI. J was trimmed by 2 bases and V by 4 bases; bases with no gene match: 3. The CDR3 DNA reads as TGTGCCAGCTCACTGGGACAGGATAACACCGGGGAGCTGTTTTTT. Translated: CASSLGQDNTGELFF.

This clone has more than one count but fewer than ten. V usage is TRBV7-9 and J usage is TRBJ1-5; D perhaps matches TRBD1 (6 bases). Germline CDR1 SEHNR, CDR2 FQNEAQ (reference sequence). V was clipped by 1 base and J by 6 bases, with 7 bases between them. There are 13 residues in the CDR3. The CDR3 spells CASSLEQGQPQHF. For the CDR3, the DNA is TGTGCCAGCAGCTTAGAACAGGGTCAGCCCCAGCATTTT.

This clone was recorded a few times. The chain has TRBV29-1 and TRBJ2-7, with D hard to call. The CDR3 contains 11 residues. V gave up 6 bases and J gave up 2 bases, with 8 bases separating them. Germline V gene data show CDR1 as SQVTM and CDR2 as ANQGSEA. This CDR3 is CSVAGAYEQYF. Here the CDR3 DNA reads TGCAGCGTCGCCGGAGCCTACGAGCAGTACTTC.

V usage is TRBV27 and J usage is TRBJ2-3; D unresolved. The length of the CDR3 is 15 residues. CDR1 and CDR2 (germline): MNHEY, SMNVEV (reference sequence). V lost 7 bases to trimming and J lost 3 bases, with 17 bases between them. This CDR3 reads CASKSDGMGTDTQYF. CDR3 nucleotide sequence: TGTGCCAGCAAGTCGGATGGGATGGGGACAGATACGCAGTATTTT.

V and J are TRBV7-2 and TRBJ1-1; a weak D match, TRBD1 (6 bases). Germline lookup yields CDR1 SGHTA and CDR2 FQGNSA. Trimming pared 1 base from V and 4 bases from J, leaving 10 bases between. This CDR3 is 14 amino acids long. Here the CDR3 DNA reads TGTGCCAGCAGCTTAGGCGGGGGGCGCACTGAAGCTTTCTTT. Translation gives CASSLGGGRTEAFF.

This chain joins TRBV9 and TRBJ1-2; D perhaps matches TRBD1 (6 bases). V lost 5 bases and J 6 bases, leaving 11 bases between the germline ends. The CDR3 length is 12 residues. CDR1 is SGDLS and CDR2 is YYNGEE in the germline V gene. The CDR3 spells CASRTQGNGYTF. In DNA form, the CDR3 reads TGTGCCAGCAGGACCCAGGGGAATGGCTACACCTTC. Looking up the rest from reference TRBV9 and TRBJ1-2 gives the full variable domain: DSGVTQTPKHLITATGQRVTLRCSPRSGDLSVYWYQQSLDQGLQFLIQYYNGEERAKGNILERFSAQQFPDLHSELNLSSLELGDSALYFCASRTQGNGYTFGSGTRLTVV.

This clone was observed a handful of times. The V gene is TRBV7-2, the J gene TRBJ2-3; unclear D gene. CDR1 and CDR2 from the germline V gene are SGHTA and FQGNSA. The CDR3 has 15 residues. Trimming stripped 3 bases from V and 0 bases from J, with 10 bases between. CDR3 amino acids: CASSFFTPSTDTQYF. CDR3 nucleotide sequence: TGTGCCAGCAGCTTTTTTACCCCCAGCACAGATACGCAGTATTTT.

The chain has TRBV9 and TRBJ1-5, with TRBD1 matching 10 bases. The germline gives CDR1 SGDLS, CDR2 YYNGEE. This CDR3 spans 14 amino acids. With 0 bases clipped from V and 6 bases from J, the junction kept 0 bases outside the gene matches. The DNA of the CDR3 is TGTGCCAGCAGCGTAGGGGACAGGGGTCAGCCCCAGCATTTT. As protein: CASSVGDRGQPQHF.

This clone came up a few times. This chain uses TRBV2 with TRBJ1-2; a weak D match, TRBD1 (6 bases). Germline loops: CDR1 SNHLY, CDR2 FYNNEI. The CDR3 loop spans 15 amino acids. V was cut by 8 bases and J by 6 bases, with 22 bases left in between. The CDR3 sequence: CASGTVEGVTHGYTF. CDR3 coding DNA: TGTGCCAGCGGGACGGTCGAGGGGGTGACTCATGGCTACACCTTC.

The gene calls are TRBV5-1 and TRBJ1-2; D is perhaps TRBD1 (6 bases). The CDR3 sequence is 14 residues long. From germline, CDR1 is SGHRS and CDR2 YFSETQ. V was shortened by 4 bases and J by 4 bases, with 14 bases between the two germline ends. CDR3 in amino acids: CASSPGGPAYGYTF. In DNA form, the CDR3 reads TGCGCCAGCAGCCCCGGGGGGCCGGCCTATGGCTACACCTTC.

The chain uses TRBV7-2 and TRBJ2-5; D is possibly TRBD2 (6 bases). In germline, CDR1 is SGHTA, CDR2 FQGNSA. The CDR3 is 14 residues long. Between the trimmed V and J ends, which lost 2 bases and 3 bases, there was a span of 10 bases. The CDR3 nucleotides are TGTGCCAGCAGCTTACGCCGCGGGAAAGAGACCCAGTACTTC. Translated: CASSLRRGKETQYF.

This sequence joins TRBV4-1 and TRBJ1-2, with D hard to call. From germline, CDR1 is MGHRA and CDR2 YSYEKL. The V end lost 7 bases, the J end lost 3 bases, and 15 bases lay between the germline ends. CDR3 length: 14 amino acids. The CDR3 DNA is TGCGCCAGCACCATAAGACGGGGTGACTATGGCTACACCTTC. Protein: CASTIRRGDYGYTF.

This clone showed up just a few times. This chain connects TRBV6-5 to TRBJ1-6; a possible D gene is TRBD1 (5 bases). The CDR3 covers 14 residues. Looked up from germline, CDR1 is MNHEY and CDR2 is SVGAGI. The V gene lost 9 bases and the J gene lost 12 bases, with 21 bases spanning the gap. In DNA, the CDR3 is TGTGCCAGTGTAAAGGGGCATCCTTGGGGACCCCTCCACTTT. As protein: CASVKGHPWGPLHF.

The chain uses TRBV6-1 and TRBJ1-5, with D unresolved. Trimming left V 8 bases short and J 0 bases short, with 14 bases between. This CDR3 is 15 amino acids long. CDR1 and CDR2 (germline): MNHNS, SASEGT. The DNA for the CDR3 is TGTGCCAGCGAAAGAGACAAGTATAGCAATCAGCCCCAGCATTTT. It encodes CASERDKYSNQPQHF.

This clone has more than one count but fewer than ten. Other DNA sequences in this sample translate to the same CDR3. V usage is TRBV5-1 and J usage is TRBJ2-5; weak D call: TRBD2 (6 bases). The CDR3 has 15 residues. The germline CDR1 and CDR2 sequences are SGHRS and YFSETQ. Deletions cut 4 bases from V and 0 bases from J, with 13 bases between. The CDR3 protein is CASSATGTDQETQYF. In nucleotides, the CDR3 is TGCGCCAGCAGCGCAACCGGGACTGACCAAGAGACCCAGTACTTC.